This record covers a single T cell receptor beta chain. Its antigen is unknown. Assay: immunoSEQ multiplex PCR; the TCRdb copy retains only in-frame clones and omits some. The data hold roughly 30,000 clones, with around 78% observed a single time. The data are from a study of PD-1 blockade in classical Hodgkin lymphoma. Study-wide points: Those achieving complete response showed baseline diversity like newly diagnosed patients.

Every patient relapsed after autologous stem cell transplantation, and brentuximab vedotin exposure varied. V shed 3 bases and J 8 bases; nucleotides not matched to a gene: 13. This CDR3 has 16 amino acids. Germline assignment: CDR1 MRHNA and CDR2 SNTAGT. The receptor's source is a human donor with classical Hodgkin lymphoma. The starting material was peripheral blood mononuclear cells (PBMCs), obtained before the second cycle of nivolumab. The chain recombines TRBV6-4 with TRBJ1-2, with 9 bases that match TRBD1. The CDR3 nucleotides read TGTGCCAGCAGTGAATGGGTGGGGAACAGGGGGCTGGGCTACACCTTC. As protein: CASSEWVGNRGLGYTF.